This TCR beta chain emerged from a study of blood T cell repertoires in COVID-19. On the study more broadly: Sample material is recorded as cDNA or gDNA derived from T cells, B-cell-depleted T cells, or PBMCs.

Assay: immunoSEQ multiplex PCR; the TCRdb copy retains only in-frame clones and omits some. Here the sample spans around 140,000 clones, approximately 80% being singletons. Unmatched junction bases numbered 4, after V lost 1 base and J lost 0 bases. The germline V gene has CDR1 SGHTA and CDR2 FQGNSA. The CDR3 is 18 residues long. The rearrangement links TRBV7-2 to TRBJ2-1; 12 bases map to TRBD2. The sequence was collected from an older woman with acute or convalescent COVID-19. The sample taken for sequencing was peripheral blood. CDR3 residues: CASSLGLAGGGSYNEQFF. The CDR3 bases are TGTGCCAGCAGCTTAGGGCTAGCGGGAGGGGGCTCCTACAATGAGCAGTTCTTC.